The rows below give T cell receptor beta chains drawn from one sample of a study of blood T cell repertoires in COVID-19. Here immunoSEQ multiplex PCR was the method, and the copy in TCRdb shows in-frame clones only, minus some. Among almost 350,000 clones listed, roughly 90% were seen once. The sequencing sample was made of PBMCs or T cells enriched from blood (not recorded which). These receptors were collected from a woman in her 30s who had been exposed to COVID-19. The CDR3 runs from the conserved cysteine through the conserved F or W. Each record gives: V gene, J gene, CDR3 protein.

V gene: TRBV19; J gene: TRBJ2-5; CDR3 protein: CASREGMGETQYF
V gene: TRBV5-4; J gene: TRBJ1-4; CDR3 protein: CASRQQLKDEKLFF
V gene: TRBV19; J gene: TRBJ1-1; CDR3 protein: CASLPGDREEAFF
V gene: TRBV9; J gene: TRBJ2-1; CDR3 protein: CASSLSYNEQFF
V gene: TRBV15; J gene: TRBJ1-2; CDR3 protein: CATSPSGTGDSWGYTF
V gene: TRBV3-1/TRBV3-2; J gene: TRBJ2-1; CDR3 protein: CASSLSGQGSYNEQFF
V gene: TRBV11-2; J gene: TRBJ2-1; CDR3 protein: CASSLASGGFNEQFF
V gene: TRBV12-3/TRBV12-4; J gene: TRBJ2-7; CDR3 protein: CASSLLPYEQYF
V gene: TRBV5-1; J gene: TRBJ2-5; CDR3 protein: CASSPRTGVETQYF
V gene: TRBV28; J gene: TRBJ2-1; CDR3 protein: CASSHDSSYNEQFF
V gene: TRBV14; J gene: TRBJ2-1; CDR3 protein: CASSPLSYDEQFF
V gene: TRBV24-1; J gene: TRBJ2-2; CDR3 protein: CATSDPRPGVGELFF
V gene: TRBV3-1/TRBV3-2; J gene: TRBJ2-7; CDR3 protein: CASSLQGGYEQYF
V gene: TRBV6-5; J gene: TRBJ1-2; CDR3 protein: CASRETGGSYGYTF
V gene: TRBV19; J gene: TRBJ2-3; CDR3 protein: CASSIRLAGGPDTQYF
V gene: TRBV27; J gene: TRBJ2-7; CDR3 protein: CASSINPGGTTYEQYF
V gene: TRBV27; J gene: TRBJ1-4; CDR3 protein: CASSLSGTGVGKLFF
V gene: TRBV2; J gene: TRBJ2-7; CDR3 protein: CASSESSGRGLGEQYF
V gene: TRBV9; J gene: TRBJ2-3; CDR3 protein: CASSVHRSTTSGTSDTQYF
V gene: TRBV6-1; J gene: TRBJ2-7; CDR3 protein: CASSEGTDYEQYF
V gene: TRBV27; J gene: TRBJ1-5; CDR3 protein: CASSFKQSGPQHF
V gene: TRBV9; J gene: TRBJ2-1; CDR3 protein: CASSVMGLAAYNEQFF
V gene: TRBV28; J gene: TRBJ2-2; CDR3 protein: CASSMERPGELFF
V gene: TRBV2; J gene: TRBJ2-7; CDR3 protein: CATRGSPYEQYF
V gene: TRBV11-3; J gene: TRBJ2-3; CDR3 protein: CASSPLLAGLTDTQYF
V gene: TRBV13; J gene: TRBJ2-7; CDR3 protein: CASSFTGTGRYEQYF
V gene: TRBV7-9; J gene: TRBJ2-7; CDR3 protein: CASSLRPGSYEQYF
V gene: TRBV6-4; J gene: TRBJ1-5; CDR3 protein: CASSETGFNQPQHF
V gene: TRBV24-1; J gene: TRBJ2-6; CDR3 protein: CATSDPGTGDAGANVLTF
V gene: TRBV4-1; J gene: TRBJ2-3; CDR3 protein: CASSQPGQGSTDTQYF
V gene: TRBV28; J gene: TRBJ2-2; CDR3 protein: CASTEGAGNTGELFF
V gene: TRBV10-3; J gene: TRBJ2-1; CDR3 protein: CAISAPSGRYNEQFF
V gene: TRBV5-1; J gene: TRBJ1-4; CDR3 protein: CASSEGILTNEKLFF
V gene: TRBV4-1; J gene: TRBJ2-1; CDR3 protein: CASSHPGLAGGPQYNEQFF
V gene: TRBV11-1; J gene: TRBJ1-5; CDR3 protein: CASSLGTGQPQHF
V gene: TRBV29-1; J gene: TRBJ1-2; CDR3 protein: CSVEILRGNYLLGYTF
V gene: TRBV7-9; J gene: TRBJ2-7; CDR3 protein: CASSSRLAGYEQYF
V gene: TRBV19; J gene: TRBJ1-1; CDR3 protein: CASSPRGGSYTEAFF
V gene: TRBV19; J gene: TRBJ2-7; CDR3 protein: CASSSDLSYEQYF
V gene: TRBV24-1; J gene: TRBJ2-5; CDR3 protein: CATSDPGQSGETQYF
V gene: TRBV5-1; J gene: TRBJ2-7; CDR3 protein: CASSLEQGATYEQYF
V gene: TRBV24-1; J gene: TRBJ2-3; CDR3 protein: CATSDPGTSGRSDTQYF
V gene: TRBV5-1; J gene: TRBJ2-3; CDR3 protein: CASRGADTQYF
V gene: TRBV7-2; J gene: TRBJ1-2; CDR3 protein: CASSLERVGYTF
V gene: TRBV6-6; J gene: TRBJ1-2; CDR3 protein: CASSYSGQGPYGYTF
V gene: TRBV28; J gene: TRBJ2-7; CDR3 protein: CASSPSAGLAYEQYF
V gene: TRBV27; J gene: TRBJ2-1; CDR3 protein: CASSLSVGVEQFF